Presented here are 26 T cell receptor beta chains from one specimen sequenced in a study of Ad26.COV2.S vaccination and SARS-CoV-2 variants. Method: immunoSEQ multiplex PCR; TCRdb's copy keeps in-frame clones and lacks some. The table includes around 100,000 clones, around 80% detected once. Source: peripheral blood, taken after recovery from COVID-19. Receptors were obtained from a human donor who had recovered from COVID-19.

The rearrangement uses TRBV12-3 or TRBV12-4 and TRBJ1-2, with D uncertain. V shed 2 bases and J shed 4 bases, with 2 bases lying between them. There are 11 residues in the CDR3. CDR3 protein: CASSLSYGYTF. CDR3 nucleotides: TGTGCCAGCAGTTTAAGCTATGGCTACACCTTC.

V usage is TRBV2 and J usage is TRBJ2-3; D possibly corresponds to TRBD1 (6 bases). This CDR3 contains 13 residues. The germline CDR1 and CDR2 sequences are SNHLY and FYNNEI. Deletions cut 9 bases from V and 5 bases from J, with 15 bases between. In DNA form, the CDR3 reads TGTGCCAGTGGGGACAACCGGGTAGATACGCAGTATTTT. This translates into CASGDNRVDTQYF. The entire variable domain, with the rest obtained from reference TRBV2 and TRBJ2-3, is as follows: EPEVTQTPSHQVTQMGQEVILRCVPISNHLYFYWYRQILGQKVEFLVSFYNNEISEKSEIFDDQFSVERPDGSNFTLKIRSTKLEDSAMYFCASGDNRVDTQYFGPGTRLTVL.

The chain recombines TRBV7-2 with TRBJ2-5; D assignment may be TRBD1 or TRBD2 (5 bases each). The CDR3 is 15 amino acids. Germline CDR1 is SGHTA and CDR2 is FQGNSA. V was shortened by 5 bases and J by 1 base, with 14 bases between the two germline ends. The CDR3: CASSPGPNSQETQYF. CDR3 DNA sequence: TGTGCCAGCAGCCCGGGACCAAACTCCCAAGAGACCCAGTACTTC.

This clone was counted a single time. This rearrangement joins TRBV2 to TRBJ2-2, with no clear D. V lost 8 bases and J lost 1, with 5 bases in between. Germline CDR1 reads SNHLY; CDR2 reads FYNNEI. The CDR3 covers 12 residues. The CDR3 DNA sequence: TGTGCCAGCCTAGAGAACACCGGGGAGCTGTTTTTT. Translation gives CASLENTGELFF.

V usage is TRBV6-5 and J usage is TRBJ2-5, with D maybe TRBD1 (6 bases). The CDR3 is 15 amino acids. The germline V and J ends were trimmed by 8 bases and 1 base, with 17 bases remaining between them. Germline CDR1 reads MNHEY; CDR2 reads SVGAGI. The CDR3 spells CASGSLSGVQETQYF. CDR3 in DNA: TGTGCCAGCGGATCCCTCTCAGGGGTCCAAGAGACCCAGTACTTC.

This clone was seen a single time. This chain links TRBV30 with TRBJ2-1; no definite D call. V dropped 2 bases and J dropped 0 bases, with 8 bases sitting between them. CDR1 and CDR2 from the germline V gene are GTSNPN and SVGIG (reference sequence). This CDR3 contains 14 residues. The CDR3 protein is CAWSRSSSYNEQFF. CDR3 nucleotides: TGTGCCTGGAGTCGCTCGAGCTCCTACAATGAGCAGTTCTTC.

This rearrangement joins TRBV29-1 to TRBJ1-1; 8 bases are a match to TRBD1. This CDR3 contains 15 residues. The ends lost 5 bases at V and 3 bases at J; junction bases unmatched: 11. Germline loops: CDR1 SQVTM, CDR2 ANQGSEA. The CDR3 DNA is TGCAGCGTTCGGGGCCCAGGGGGCATGGACACTGAAGCTTTCTTT. This translates into CSVRGPGGMDTEAFF.

This chain joins TRBV28 and TRBJ1-4; D might be TRBD1 (6 bases). The germline V and J ends were trimmed by 6 bases and 0 bases, with 8 bases remaining between them. Germline V lookup: CDR1 MDHEN, CDR2 SYDVKM. This CDR3 has 14 amino acids. The CDR3: CASSRGTTNEKLFF. The CDR3 region has the DNA TGTGCCAGCAGCAGGGGAACAACTAATGAAAAACTGTTTTTT.

V is TRBV28 and J is TRBJ1-6; TRBD1 aligns across 8 bases. The CDR3 runs to 13 residues. CDR1 and CDR2 from the germline V gene are MDHEN and SYDVKM. V lost 11 bases and J lost 7; bases outside the gene matches: 7. The CDR3 sequence: CAASDRANSPLHF. CDR3 sequence (DNA): TGTGCCGCTTCGGACAGGGCAAATTCACCCCTCCACTTT. The complete variable domain, with remaining parts taken from reference TRBV28 and TRBJ1-6, reads DVKVTQSSRYLVKRTGEKVFLECVQDMDHENMFWYRQDPGLGLRLIYFSYDVKMKEKGDIPEGYSVSREKKERFSLILESASTNQTSMYLCAASDRANSPLHFGNGTRLTVT.

V gene TRBV7-9 combines with J gene TRBJ1-2; the D gene is possibly TRBD1 (6 bases). The CDR3 is 14 amino acids. V lost 3 bases to trimming and J lost 7 bases, with 15 bases between them. CDR1 is SEHNR and CDR2 is FQNEAQ in the germline V gene (reference sequence). The CDR3 loop reads CASSFLAGAGGYTF. The CDR3 nucleotides are TGTGCCAGCAGCTTCCTGGCAGGGGCGGGTGGCTACACCTTC.

The table lists this clone with a count of one. CDR3 nucleotide sequence: TGTGCCAGCAGTTACTCGTTATCCGGGGCTAATTCACCCCTCCACTTT. It codes for CASSYSLSGANSPLHF. This sequence joins TRBV6-2 or TRBV6-3 and TRBJ1-6, with D maybe TRBD1 (5 bases). V lost 0 bases and J 6 bases, leaving 12 bases between the germline ends. This CDR3 is 16 amino acids long. The V gene's germline CDR1 is MNHEY and CDR2 SVGEGT.

The CDR3 loop is CASSEFQGSYEQFF. The CDR3 DNA is TGTGCCAGCAGTGAATTCCAGGGGAGCTATGAGCAGTTCTTC. The V gene is TRBV2, the J gene TRBJ2-1; weak D call: TRBD1 (6 bases). Germline CDR1 reads SNHLY; CDR2 reads FYNNEI. V was pared by 2 bases and J by 8 bases, with 13 bases between. The CDR3 runs 14 residues.

The V gene is TRBV19, the J gene TRBJ2-1, with 8 positions matching TRBD2. Per germline, CDR1 LNHDA and CDR2 SQIVND (reference sequence). The CDR3 contains 17 residues. The V and J ends lost 10 bases and 1 base, in that order; junction bases with no gene match: 15. The CDR3 loop reads CATTGGGLLWSYNEQFF. CDR3 DNA: TGTGCCACCACCGGGGGGGGGCTTCTATGGTCCTACAATGAGCAGTTCTTC.

The rearrangement links TRBV6-5 to TRBJ1-1, with D perhaps TRBD1 (5 bases). Trimming shortened V by 2 bases and J by 6 bases, and 13 bases separated the two germline ends. Germline V gives CDR1 MNHEY, CDR2 SVGAGI. CDR3 length: 14 amino acids. CDR3 DNA: TGTGCCAGCAGTTACGGAGGGGTTGGCGCTGAAGCTTTCTTT. Its translation: CASSYGGVGAEAFF.

This chain uses TRBV19 with TRBJ1-6; D unresolved. V lost 2 bases to trimming and J lost 7 bases, with 6 bases between them. CDR1 is LNHDA and CDR2 is SQIVND in the germline V gene (reference sequence). This CDR3 has 13 residues. In DNA form, the CDR3 reads TGTGCCAGTAGTATACAGGCGAATTCACCCCTCCACTTT. It specifies CASSIQANSPLHF. Full variable domain (missing parts from reference TRBV19 and TRBJ1-6): DGGITQSPKYLFRKEGQNVTLSCEQNLNHDAMYWYRQDPGQGLRLIYYSQIVNDFQKGDIAEGYSVSREKKESFPLTVTSAQKNPTAFYLCASSIQANSPLHFGNGTRLTVT.

This CDR3 reads CASSPTGGSYEQYF. CDR3 in DNA: TGTGCCAGCAGTCCGACAGGCGGCTCCTACGAGCAGTACTTC. The V call is TRBV28, the J call TRBJ2-7; TRBD1 is a possible D gene (6 bases). V was cut by 5 bases and J by 0 bases, with 11 bases left in between. The CDR3 spans 14 residues. Germline loops: CDR1 MDHEN, CDR2 SYDVKM.

The chain carries TRBV19 and TRBJ1-2; D remains unclear. Looked up from germline, CDR1 is LNHDA and CDR2 is SQIVND (reference sequence). V was pared by 2 bases and J by 5 bases, with 9 bases between. The CDR3 totals 13 residues. This chain's CDR3 is CASSIRAEYGYTF. The CDR3 DNA reads TGTGCCAGTAGTATACGGGCAGAATATGGCTACACCTTC.

By frequency in the sample, this clone is medium-sized. The chain joins TRBV3-1 (or the pseudogene TRBV3-2) to TRBJ2-2; 8 bases fit TRBD2. The CDR3 runs 16 residues. From germline, CDR1 is LGHDT and CDR2 YNNKEL (reference sequence). The V segment lost 1 base and the J segment 7 bases; nucleotides outside the gene matches: 8. As DNA, the CDR3 is TGTGCCAGCAGCCAAGGGACTAGCTTAGCACGCGGGGAGCTGTTTTTT. Its translation is CASSQGTSLARGELFF.

The rearrangement links TRBV18 to TRBJ2-2, with a tentative D call TRBD2 (5 bases). The CDR3 has 15 amino acids. In germline, CDR1 is KGHSH, CDR2 LQKENI. V lost 3 bases and J lost 4, with 12 bases in between. In DNA, the CDR3 is TGTGCCAGCTCACCCATAAAGAGCGGCACCGGGGAGCTGTTTTTT. As protein: CASSPIKSGTGELFF.

This sequence joins TRBV2 and TRBJ1-1, with a tentative D call TRBD1 (5 bases). V was clipped by 3 bases and J by 5 bases, with 13 bases between them. Per the germline V gene, CDR1 is SNHLY and CDR2 is FYNNEI. This CDR3 is built from 14 residues. The CDR3 region has the DNA TGTGCCAGCAGTGACCGCCAGGGTTGGACTGAAGCTTTCTTT. Translating it yields CASSDRQGWTEAFF. Filled out from reference TRBV2 and TRBJ1-1, the complete variable domain reads EPEVTQTPSHQVTQMGQEVILRCVPISNHLYFYWYRQILGQKVEFLVSFYNNEISEKSEIFDDQFSVERPDGSNFTLKIRSTKLEDSAMYFCASSDRQGWTEAFFGQGTRLTVV.

The V gene is TRBV5-5, the J gene TRBJ1-1; 7 nucleotides line up with TRBD1. The ends lost 4 bases at V and 4 bases at J; junction bases unmatched: 13. This CDR3 is built from 16 residues. Germline values: CDR1 SGHKS, CDR2 YYEKEE (reference sequence). The CDR3 coding sequence is TGTGCCAGCAGCCAATTCCTACGACAGGGCGTCACTGAAGCTTTCTTT. Its translation is CASSQFLRQGVTEAFF.

This clone is a singleton in its sample. This chain joins TRBV5-6 and TRBJ2-7; TRBD1 matches at 7 bases. This CDR3 contains 17 residues. The V gene's germline CDR1 is SGHDT and CDR2 YYEEEE. V shed 2 bases and J 0 bases; nucleotides not matched to a gene: 11. In nucleotides, the CDR3 is TGTGCCAGCAGCTTCGGGACAGAGACTTCTAGCTCCTACGAGCAGTACTTC. It translates to CASSFGTETSSSYEQYF.

The CDR3 region is CASSLAGFPGLAGGFSTDTQYF. The CDR3 coding sequence is TGCGCCAGCAGCTTGGCCGGTTTTCCGGGACTAGCGGGGGGTTTCAGCACAGATACGCAGTATTTT. The chain carries TRBV5-1 and TRBJ2-3; TRBD2 matches 15 bases. The CDR3 contains 22 residues. From germline, CDR1 is SGHRS and CDR2 YFSETQ. Trimming at V came to 0 bases and at J to 0 bases, leaving 14 bases not matched to a gene. Looking up the rest from reference TRBV5-1 and TRBJ2-3 gives the full variable domain: KAGVTQTPRYLIKTRGQQVTLSCSPISGHRSVSWYQQTPGQGLQFLFEYFSETQRNKGNFPGRFSGRQFSNSRSEMNVSTLELGDSALYLCASSLAGFPGLAGGFSTDTQYFGPGTRLTVL.

This clone was observed once. V usage is TRBV28 and J usage is TRBJ1-2, with 8 positions matching TRBD1. The length of the CDR3 is 13 residues. Germline CDR1 is MDHEN and CDR2 is SYDVKM. J lost 3 bases, V lost 10 bases, and 7 bases had no gene match. CDR3 sequence reads: CATLDRADYGYTF. The CDR3 DNA is TGTGCCACCTTGGACAGGGCGGACTATGGCTACACCTTC.

This clone has more than one count but fewer than ten. The V and J genes are TRBV28 and TRBJ1-2; a possible D gene is TRBD1 (6 bases). CDR3 length: 14 residues. Germline CDR1 is MDHEN and CDR2 is SYDVKM. The ends were cut back, 4 bases at V and 5 bases at J, with 14 bases in the middle. The CDR3 sequence is CASSSTTGHYGYTF. DNA for the CDR3: TGTGCCAGCAGTTCTACCACAGGGCATTATGGCTACACCTTC.

The chain joins TRBV2 to TRBJ2-7; maybe TRBD1 (5 bases). Trimming shortened V by 3 bases and J by 3 bases, and 12 bases separated the two germline ends. From germline, CDR1 is SNHLY and CDR2 FYNNEI. The CDR3 totals 14 residues. CDR3 in DNA: TGTGCCAGCAGTGATCAGACAGCCAGCTACGAGCAGTACTTC. It encodes CASSDQTASYEQYF.